One sample yielded the 20 T cell receptor beta chains listed below, sequenced in a study of blood T cell repertoires in COVID-19. Repertoires were generated with immunoSEQ multiplex PCR, while TCRdb's copy carries only in-frame clones and drops some. The table records tens of thousands of clones, approximately 88% of them present only once. Input material: peripheral blood. The receptors originated from a human donor in a cohort sampled during active COVID-19.

The CDR3 DNA reads as TGCAGCGTTGGGACAGGGGGCCAGCAGTTCTTC. It is translated as CSVGTGGQQFF. The rearrangement uses TRBV29-1 and TRBJ2-1; 11 positions match TRBD1. The CDR3 covers 11 residues. CDR1 SQVTM and CDR2 ANQGSEA come from the germline V gene. The J segment lost 11 bases and the V segment lost 4 bases, leaving 1 base of the junction unmatched.

The V gene is TRBV5-4, the J gene TRBJ2-1; 9 positions agree with TRBD2. Germline lookup yields CDR1 SGHNT and CDR2 YYREEE (reference sequence). This CDR3 is built from 16 residues. V lost 4 bases, J lost 3 bases, and 8 bases stayed unmatched. CDR3 nucleotides: TGTGCCAGCAGCGTAGTTAGCGGGGGCAGCTACAATGAGCAGTTCTTC. Encoded protein: CASSVVSGGSYNEQFF.

J is TRBJ2-2 and V is TRBV5-1, with 7 bases matching TRBD2. This CDR3 spans 15 amino acids. Germline V gene lookup returns CDR1 SGHRS and CDR2 YFSETQ. V shed 7 bases and J 5 bases; nucleotides not matched to a gene: 11. CDR3: CASRGQAGPTGELFF. CDR3 coding DNA: TGCGCCAGCCGCGGGCAAGCGGGGCCGACCGGGGAGCTGTTTTTT.

The genes are TRBV3-1 (or the pseudogene TRBV3-2) and TRBJ1-1, with 7 bases that match TRBD1. The germline gives CDR1 LGHDT, CDR2 YNNKEL (reference sequence). The CDR3 length is 16 residues. V lost 1 base and J lost 6; bases outside the gene matches: 11. Here the CDR3 DNA reads TGTGCCAGCAGCCAAGGAGGGGGCCGGGTTATATCTGAAGCTTTCTTT. Residues: CASSQGGGRVISEAFF.

CDR3 DNA sequence: TGTGCCAGCAGCGCACGGACAGGGGACACTGAAGCTTTCTTT. Its translation: CASSARTGDTEAFF. The rearrangement joins TRBV11-1 to TRBJ1-1, with 9 bases aligning to TRBD1. V was clipped by 5 bases and J by 3 bases; unmatched bases: 4. The CDR3 is 14 residues long. Germline V gene data show CDR1 as SGHAT and CDR2 as FQDESV (reference sequence).

In its sample, this clone was seen once. V usage is TRBV19 and J usage is TRBJ2-7; 8 bases map to TRBD2. The CDR3 runs to 17 residues. Trimming took 3 bases from V and 0 from J; bases not matched to a gene: 10. Germline V gene sequence: CDR1 LNHDA, CDR2 SQIVND (reference sequence). CDR3 nucleotide sequence: TGTGCCAGTAGTATGAGGGGGTCGGGGGGGACCTCCTACGAGCAGTACTTC. This encodes CASSMRGSGGTSYEQYF.

The chain employs TRBV2 and TRBJ2-7; D is perhaps TRBD1 (6 bases). This CDR3 region has 12 residues. Trimming cost V 10 bases and J 6 bases, with 16 bases left between them. Germline values: CDR1 SNHLY, CDR2 FYNNEI. Here the CDR3 DNA reads TGTGCCACCTGGGTTGGGGGCGCCGAGCAGTACTTC. This encodes CATWVGGAEQYF. Based on the CDR3 plus reference TRBV2 and TRBJ2-7, the full variable domain is EPEVTQTPSHQVTQMGQEVILRCVPISNHLYFYWYRQILGQKVEFLVSFYNNEISEKSEIFDDQFSVERPDGSNFTLKIRSTKLEDSAMYFCATWVGGAEQYFGPGTRLTVT.

The chain employs TRBV6-5 and TRBJ2-1; TRBD1 matches 10 bases. CDR3 size: 14 residues. Trimming cost V 6 bases and J 2 bases; bases outside gene matches: 1. Germline assignment: CDR1 MNHEY and CDR2 SVGAGI. CDR3 loop: CASSGQGAYNEQFF. The CDR3 region has the DNA TGTGCCAGCAGCGGACAGGGGGCCTACAATGAGCAGTTCTTC.

This chain links TRBV21-1 with TRBJ1-2. TRBV21-1 is designated a pseudogene. The CDR3 length is 16 residues. CDR3 protein: CASSKGEQGRVYGYTF. CDR3 sequence (DNA): TGTGCCAGCAGCAAAGGGGAGCAAGGCAGAGTTTATGGCTACACCTTC.

The chain combines TRBV24-1 with TRBJ2-1, with 7 bases fitting TRBD1. Germline CDR1 and CDR2: KGHDR and SFDVKD. The CDR3 spans 15 residues. Trimming took 3 bases from V and 5 from J; bases not matched to a gene: 6. CDR3 region: CATSDPGTADNEQFF. In DNA, the CDR3 is TGTGCCACCAGTGATCCTGGGACAGCCGACAATGAGCAGTTCTTC.

This clone appeared once. The V gene is TRBV7-8, the J gene TRBJ1-4; 10 bases align to TRBD1. The CDR3 sequence is 16 residues long. Germline-derived CDR1 and CDR2 are SGHVS and FQNEAQ. J was trimmed by 12 bases and V by 0 bases; bases with no gene match: 10. CDR3 nucleotides: TGTGCCAGCAGCTTAGCGCTCGGAGACAGGGGGCGGGAACTGTTTTTT. It translates to CASSLALGDRGRELFF.

The rearrangement uses TRBV4-3 and TRBJ1-5; TRBD1 is a possible D gene (5 bases). The V gene lost 0 bases and the J gene lost 5 bases, with 8 bases spanning the gap. The CDR3 totals 14 residues. Germline V gene lookup returns CDR1 LGHNA and CDR2 YSLEER. CDR3 bases: TGCGCCAGCAGCCAAGATGGGGGGGATCAGCCCCAGCATTTT. Encoded protein: CASSQDGGDQPQHF.

In the case of this clone: One junction end does not reproduce the germline sequence, and a read error may be involved. This chain uses TRBV19 with TRBJ2-7; 9 bases map to TRBD1. Per the germline V gene, CDR1 is LNHDA and CDR2 is SQIVND (reference sequence). This CDR3 is 16 amino acids long. The CDR3 reads CASSMSGTGTSNEQYF. CDR3 DNA sequence: TGTGCCAGTAGTATGTCCGGGACAGGGACCTCCAACGAGCAGTACTTC.

This clone was seen only once. The chain has TRBV7-9 and TRBJ1-2; 8 bases fit TRBD1. With V trimmed by 3 bases and J by 1 base, 4 bases remained unmatched. The CDR3 has 15 amino acids. Germline CDR1 is SEHNR and CDR2 is FQNEAQ (reference sequence). The DNA for the CDR3 is TGTGCCAGCAGCTTCCGCGACAGGGGTAACTATGGCTACACCTTC. Its translation: CASSFRDRGNYGYTF.

This rearrangement joins TRBV28 to TRBJ1-4, with D hard to call. The CDR3 is made up of 13 amino acids. The germline gives CDR1 MDHEN, CDR2 SYDVKM. Deletions cut 3 bases from V and 5 bases from J, with 7 bases between. The CDR3 region is CASSFVRNEKLFF. In DNA, the CDR3 is TGTGCCAGCAGTTTCGTCCGGAATGAAAAACTGTTTTTT.

The chain employs TRBV11-2 and TRBJ2-3, with TRBD2 matching 7 bases. V shed 4 bases, J shed 0 bases, and the junction held 4 bases outside the gene matches. The CDR3 spans 15 residues. CDR1 is SGHAT, CDR2 FQNNGV, per germline. This CDR3 is CASSWGRASTDTQYF. The CDR3 DNA follows: TGTGCCAGCAGCTGGGGGAGGGCTAGCACAGATACGCAGTATTTT. The whole variable domain, remainder taken from reference TRBV11-2 and TRBJ2-3, is EAGVAQSPRYKIIEKRQSVAFWCNPISGHATLYWYQQILGQGPKLLIQFQNNGVVDDSQLPKDRFSAERLKGVDSTLKIQPAKLEDSAVYLCASSWGRASTDTQYFGPGTRLTVL.

The genes are TRBV2 and TRBJ1-1, with D tentatively TRBD1 (5 bases). Germline-derived CDR1 and CDR2 are SNHLY and FYNNEI. This CDR3 comprises 13 residues. V was shortened by 1 base and J by 4 bases, with 7 bases between the two germline ends. Written as DNA, the CDR3 is TGTGCCAGCAGTGAAGTGGGGGGCACTGAAGCTTTCTTT. Translated: CASSEVGGTEAFF.

About this clone: A junction boundary mismatches the germline segment, possibly from a read error. The rearrangement links TRBV3-1 (or the pseudogene TRBV3-2) to TRBJ2-7; 9 positions match TRBD2. Germline V gene lookup returns CDR1 LGHDT and CDR2 YNNKEL (reference sequence). The CDR3 runs to 18 residues. The CDR3 protein is CASSQGAYGAGGGYEQYF. Written as DNA, the CDR3 is TGTGCCAGCAGTCAAGGCGCCTATGGGGCGGGAGGGGGGTACGAGCAGTACTTC.

This clone was picked up one time. The chain employs TRBV6-5 and TRBJ2-2, with 12 bases matching TRBD2. The V segment lost 6 bases and the J segment 4 bases; nucleotides outside the gene matches: 0. This CDR3 contains 14 residues. Germline CDR1 MNHEY, CDR2 SVGAGI. The CDR3 nucleotides are TGTGCCAGCAGGGGACTAGCGGGCACCGGGGAGCTGTTTTTT. Translated: CASRGLAGTGELFF.

This chain links TRBV11-2 with TRBJ2-2; TRBD2 agrees at 11 bases. V lost 2 bases to trimming and J lost 6 bases; unmatched junction nucleotides: 8. CDR1 and CDR2 from the germline V gene are SGHAT and FQNNGV. CDR3 length: 17 amino acids. CDR3 residues: CASSLFRTSGWAGELFF. The CDR3 DNA sequence: TGTGCCAGCAGCTTATTCAGGACTAGCGGGTGGGCCGGGGAGCTGTTTTTT.